The clone carrying this TCR beta chain was seen a few times. Its antigen is unidentified. The TCR beta CDR3 regions underwent amplification using RNA transcripts as the source. TCR CDR3 underwent first-round RT-PCR with the HTBI primer set. TCRdb re-analysed the multiplex PCR reads in MiXCR, keeping a single row per CDR3 protein. The sample consists of 500,000 to 650,000 distinct CDR3 sequences, 15% to 20% of them appearing once. The junction had 6 bases not matched to a gene; V was cut back by 6 bases and J by 8 bases. Looked up from germline, CDR1 is MNHNS and CDR2 is SASEGT. CDR3 size: 13 residues. The sample originates from a study of T cells in Graves' hyperthyroidism and ophthalmopathy. Whole-study findings and limits: Also found in blood were most expanded thyroid clonotypes above 0.001. Ophthalmopathy got predicted by the model a median about six months before its onset.

The sequence was collected from a woman under 30 with Graves' ophthalmopathy. The chain joins TRBV6-1 to TRBJ1-4; 7 bases line up with TRBD1. Sequencing was carried out using blood. This CDR3 reads CASRRQGWEKLFF. In nucleotides, the CDR3 is TGTGCCAGCAGACGACAGGGTTGGGAAAAACTGTTTTTT.